The clone carrying this T cell receptor (beta chain) was recorded many times. The data derive from a study of T cells in Graves' hyperthyroidism and ophthalmopathy. Germline V gene sequence: CDR1 LGHNA, CDR2 YNFKEQ. There are 17 residues in the CDR3. V shed 0 bases and J shed 4 bases, with 18 bases lying between them. Amplified TCR beta CDR3 regions came from RNA transcripts. Researchers ran a first-round RT-PCR on the TCR CDR3 using the HTBI primer set. TCRdb processed the multiplex PCR reads anew with MiXCR; each CDR3 protein has one entry. There are roughly 420,000 distinct CDR3 sequences in the sample; approximately 14% occur only once, and roughly 15% lies in the top ten.

The source of this sequence is a woman aged 18 to 35 with Graves' hyperthyroidism. The sequenced sample consisted of blood. The V and J genes are TRBV4-2 and TRBJ1-1; D may be TRBD1 (6 bases). The CDR3 here is CASSQEIGLVGGTEAFF. CDR3 in DNA: TGTGCCAGCAGCCAAGAAATCGGGCTCGTAGGGGGCACTGAAGCTTTCTTT.